Listed below are T cell receptor beta chains from one sample, sequenced in a study of regulatory T cells in long-lasting Graves disease. One entry per CDR3 protein results from TCRdb running MiXCR on the multiplex PCR reads. Among 350,000 to 500,000 distinct CDR3 sequences listed, about a sixth were seen once. These data were also reused for a study on T cells in Graves' hyperthyroidism and ophthalmopathy.

This specimen consisted of peripheral blood mononuclear cells (PBMCs), obtained at new diagnosis, from a patient treated with antithyroid drugs. All receptors come from a woman aged 18-35 years with Graves disease. CDR3s include the opening cysteine and the closing phenylalanine or tryptophan. A D gene is named only where the DNA matches it firmly. Expanded clones get a size class; other rows say once, few or many, or leave the size out.

clone_size	v_call	j_call	d_call	cdr3_nt	cdr3_aa
few	TRBV12-3/TRBV12-4	TRBJ1-3	NA	TGTGCCAGCAGCTTCGGAAACACCATATATTTT	CASSFGNTIYF
many	TRBV12-3/TRBV12-4	TRBJ1-2	NA	TGTGCCAGCAGTCTCAAACCCACAGGAACCTATGGCTACACCTTC	CASSLKPTGTYGYTF
NA	TRBV12-3/TRBV12-4	TRBJ2-7	NA	TGTGCCAGCACTCCGGACCCGAGGGGCGAGCAGTACTTC	CASTPDPRGEQYF
NA	TRBV20-1	TRBJ2-7	NA	TGCAGTGTAGTCGACGGACCCACCTACGAGCAGTACTTC	CSVVDGPTYEQYF
many	TRBV7-8	TRBJ2-3	NA	TGTGCCAGCAGCACGGGACCAACGAAAGGGGATACGCAGTATTTT	CASSTGPTKGDTQYF
few	TRBV5-1	TRBJ2-2	TRBD2	TGCGCCAGCAGCGCAGGACTAGCGGGAGAAGGGGAGCTGTTTTTT	CASSAGLAGEGELFF
many	TRBV5-1	TRBJ2-7	TRBD1	TGCGCCAGCAGCTTGGGCAACAGGGGGCCCTCATCTTACGAGCAGTACTTC	CASSLGNRGPSSYEQYF
NA	TRBV28	TRBJ1-1	TRBD1	TGTGCCAGCAGACAAGACAGGGAGAACACTGAAGCTTTCTTT	CASRQDRENTEAFF
NA	TRBV6-5	TRBJ2-1	NA	TGTGCCAGCAGTTACGCGGGACGCTACTATAAGCAGTTCTTC	CASSYAGRYYKQFF
few	TRBV9	TRBJ1-1	NA	TGTGCCAGCAGCGTAGGGGGGACTGCGAACACTGAAGCTTTCTTT	CASSVGGTANTEAFF
few	TRBV6-2/TRBV6-3	TRBJ1-1	TRBD1	TGTGCCAGCAGTTACACAGGGGAAGAAGCTTTCTTT	CASSYTGEEAFF
NA	TRBV20-1	TRBJ1-2	TRBD1	TGCAGTGCTAGATCCCCCCAGGGGGCGAACTATGGCTACACCTTC	CSARSPQGANYGYTF
NA	TRBV14	TRBJ2-5	TRBD2	TGTGCCAGCAGCCCCCGAGCGGGAGGTATGGAGACCCAGTACTTC	CASSPRAGGMETQYF
many	TRBV2	TRBJ2-1	TRBD2	TGTGCCAGCAGAGGGACTAGCGGGACTCAGGAGCAGTTCTTC	CASRGTSGTQEQFF
NA	TRBV13	TRBJ2-1	NA	TGTGCCAGCATCCAGAGACAGCGCTCCTACAATGAGCAGTTCTTC	CASIQRQRSYNEQFF
NA	TRBV2	TRBJ2-1	TRBD1	TGTGCCAGCAGTGATACGAGACAGGGGGCCTACAATGAGCAGTTCTTC	CASSDTRQGAYNEQFF
many	TRBV3-1	TRBJ2-7	TRBD1	TGTGCCAGCAGCCAACGGACAGGTCTACACGAGCAGTACTTC	CASSQRTGLHEQYF
many	TRBV3-1	TRBJ2-1	NA	TGTGCCAGCAGCCAATGGGGGGATGAGCAGTTCTTC	CASSQWGDEQFF
few	TRBV7-9	TRBJ2-3	NA	TGTGCCAGCAGCTTAGACCGGGCGCAGTATTTT	CASSLDRAQYF
NA	TRBV4-1	TRBJ2-1	TRBD2	TGCGCCAGCAGCCAAGATTCGACTAGCGGGACATTTGAAAATGAGCAGTTCTTC	CASSQDSTSGTFENEQFF
NA	TRBV28	TRBJ2-1	TRBD2	TGTGCCAGCAGCCCAAAACTAGCGGGAGGGTTGGGCAATGAGCAGTTCTTC	CASSPKLAGGLGNEQFF
many	TRBV28	TRBJ2-1	TRBD2	TGTGCCAGCAGTTCCAGCGGGAGGTGGTACAATGAGCAGTTCTTC	CASSSSGRWYNEQFF
few	TRBV6-2/TRBV6-3	TRBJ2-2	TRBD2	TGTGCCAGCCGCCGGGGGGCGAACACCGGGGAGCTGTTTTTT	CASRRGANTGELFF
many	TRBV7-2	TRBJ2-7	NA	TGTGCCAGCAGCTTAAAGTACGAGCAGTACTTC	CASSLKYEQYF
few	TRBV30	TRBJ2-3	NA	TGTGCCTGGAGTGTGGCCACTAGGATGACAGATACGCAGTATTTT	CAWSVATRMTDTQYF
NA	TRBV28	TRBJ1-5	TRBD1	TGTGCCAGCATTCAACAGGGGAAGTGGGATCAGCCCCAGCATTTT	CASIQQGKWDQPQHF
NA	TRBV20-1	TRBJ2-5	TRBD2	TGCAGTGCCGTAATAGCGGGAGGGGAGACCCAGTACTTC	CSAVIAGGETQYF
few	TRBV6-5	TRBJ2-7	NA	TGTGCCAGCAGTTCCCTCTTTGGATACGAGCAGTACTTC	CASSSLFGYEQYF
NA	TRBV11-2	TRBJ1-3	NA	TGTGCCAGCAGCTTTACAGATCCAGAAGCTGGAAACACCATATATTTT	CASSFTDPEAGNTIYF
many	TRBV13	TRBJ1-1	TRBD1	TGTGCCAGCAGCCCTAGGGACAGGGGGTTGGAAGCTTTCTTT	CASSPRDRGLEAFF
few	TRBV27	TRBJ1-2	NA	TGTGCCAGCAGAATTGACGGATATGGCTACACCTTC	CASRIDGYGYTF
few	TRBV6-5	TRBJ1-2	NA	TGTGCCAGCAGTTACATTTCAGCTACCTATGGCTACACCTTC	CASSYISATYGYTF
NA	TRBV4-1	TRBJ1-1	NA	TGCGCCAGCAGCCAAGAGGGAAGGGACATATTCACTGAAGCTTTCTTT	CASSQEGRDIFTEAFF
NA	TRBV7-2	TRBJ2-1	TRBD2	TGTGCCAGCAGCCCCCTAGCGGGAGCCAACAATGAGCAGTTCTTC	CASSPLAGANNEQFF